This entry features one T cell receptor (beta chain) sequence. The data were obtained in a study of identical twins. The germline V gene encodes CDR1 SGHTA and CDR2 FQGNSA. V gave up 5 bases and J gave up 5 bases, with 11 bases separating them. The CDR3 totals 13 residues. Each CDR3 protein gets one entry after TCRdb re-called the 5' RACE reads with MiXCR. The data contain roughly 720,000 distinct CDR3 sequences, 15% to 20% of them seen just once; the ten biggest clones take up 13%. Another study also made use of these data, one on T cells expressing NK-cell markers. From that report: Dominant NKG2C+ clonotypes in six donors made up roughly 1.0-7.0% of CD8+ T cells. It remained uncertain whether the expanded NKG2C+ T cell clones were specific for HCMV antigens.

The chain is built from TRBV7-2 and TRBJ2-3, with D unclear. This sequence was found in a young woman in good health. The sample comprised PBMCs. The chain's CDR3 is CASSGVGKDTQYF. For the CDR3, the DNA is TGTGCCAGCAGCGGGGTTGGGAAAGATACGCAGTATTTT.